Listed here are 22 T cell receptor beta chains from one sample, sequenced in a study of OX40 agonist ivuxolimab in advanced cancers. Using immunoSEQ multiplex PCR, the repertoire was profiled, and TCRdb retains in-frame clones only, with some absent. The profile shows tens of thousands of clones, around 90% of them singletons. Sequenced here: CD4+ or CD8+ T cells sorted from blood, sampled in a trial of the OX40 agonist ivuxolimab. These receptors came from an adult with an advanced solid tumor such as melanoma, head and neck, liver or kidney cancer.

This CDR3 reads CASSSRGQVGGWGTDTQYF. The CDR3 DNA is TGTGCCAGTAGTAGCCGGGGACAGGTGGGGGGATGGGGCACAGATACGCAGTATTTT. V and J are TRBV19 and TRBJ2-3; 8 nucleotides align to TRBD1. Unmatched junction bases numbered 16, after V lost 4 bases and J lost 1 base. This CDR3 spans 19 amino acids. CDR1 and CDR2 (germline): LNHDA, SQIVND (reference sequence).

V gene TRBV21-1 combines with J gene TRBJ1-1; whether TRBD1, the table's D call, matches the DNA was not checked. TRBV21-1 is tagged as a pseudogene. The CDR3 runs to 13 residues. Written as DNA, the CDR3 is TGTGCCAGCAGCACCCGGACAGGGGATTTGGCTTTCTTT. Encoded protein: CASSTRTGDLAFF.

This rearrangement joins TRBV9 to TRBJ2-5, with 8 bases identical to TRBD1. V was clipped by 0 bases and J by 5 bases; unmatched bases: 3. Germline V gives CDR1 SGDLS, CDR2 YYNGEE. The CDR3 contains 14 residues. The CDR3 region has the DNA TGTGCCAGCAGCGTAGGGACAGGGCTGGAGACCCAGTACTTC. Its translation: CASSVGTGLETQYF.

The chain is built from TRBV6-6 and TRBJ2-5; D not certain. Trimming pared 2 bases from V and 5 bases from J, leaving 9 bases between. CDR1 is MNHNY and CDR2 is SVGAGI in the germline V gene (reference sequence). This CDR3 region has 13 residues. The CDR3 DNA sequence: TGTGCCAGCAGTTACGGTAATTTGGAGACCCAGTACTTC. This sequence encodes CASSYGNLETQYF.

This chain joins TRBV7-2 and TRBJ1-2; no clear D gene. V was clipped by 4 bases and J by 3 bases, with 9 bases between them. Germline V CDR1 and CDR2: SGHTA, FQGNSA. The CDR3 extends over 13 amino acids. Written as DNA, the CDR3 is TGTGCCAGCAGCTCGGGTGTTTACTATGGCTACACCTTC. Protein product: CASSSGVYYGYTF.

CDR3 in amino acids: CASSSDSSSSYNSPLHF. Written as DNA, the CDR3 is TGTGCCAGCAGCTCAGACTCCTCGAGCTCCTATAATTCACCCCTCCACTTT. This chain connects TRBV5-6 to TRBJ1-6, with D unresolved. From germline, CDR1 is SGHDT and CDR2 YYEEEE. CDR3 length equals 17 residues. The V end lost 3 bases, the J end lost 0 bases, and 13 bases lay between the germline ends.

This rearrangement joins TRBV25-1 to TRBJ1-4, with D perhaps matching TRBD1 (5 bases). The CDR3 runs to 16 residues. Germline V CDR1 and CDR2: MGHDK, SYGVNS. Trimming shortened V by 5 bases and J by 3 bases, and 16 bases separated the two germline ends. The CDR3 DNA follows: TGTGCCAGCAGTCCAATCGGGGGGGGTGCTAATGAAAAACTGTTTTTT. This codes for CASSPIGGGANEKLFF.

The chain has TRBV5-5 and TRBJ1-2; 7 bases fit TRBD1. This CDR3 region has 15 residues. Germline-derived CDR1 and CDR2 are SGHKS and YYEKEE (reference sequence). Trimming removed 0 bases from V and 5 bases from J; junction bases left unmatched: 7. The CDR3 spells CASSLVGTDKYGYTF. The CDR3 DNA reads TGTGCCAGCAGCTTGGTTGGGACAGATAAGTATGGCTACACCTTC.

CDR3 in amino acids: CAISGDGNTEAFF. CDR3 coding DNA: TGTGCCATCAGTGGGGACGGGAACACTGAAGCTTTCTTT. The rearrangement joins TRBV10-3 to TRBJ1-1; possibly TRBD1 for D (5 bases). Trimming took off 4 bases at V and 1 base at J, with 7 bases between the two ends. This CDR3 has 13 amino acids. CDR1 ENHRY and CDR2 SYGVKD come from the germline V gene.

This chain joins TRBV6-5 and TRBJ2-1, with D unresolved. Between the trimmed V and J ends, which lost 11 bases and 6 bases, there was a span of 11 bases. The germline V gene has CDR1 MNHEY and CDR2 SVGAGI. The CDR3 spans 11 residues. CDR3: CAAGRGNEQFF. CDR3 DNA: TGTGCCGCCGGACGAGGCAATGAGCAGTTCTTC.

The chain links TRBV10-1 to TRBJ1-2, with a possible D match to TRBD1 (5 bases). CDR3 length: 13 residues. Germline V CDR1 and CDR2: WNHNN, SYGVQD (reference sequence). The ends were cut back, 4 bases at V and 2 bases at J, with 8 bases in the middle. The CDR3 DNA follows: TGCGCCAGCAGTGTAGGGGAGAACTATGGCTACACCTTC. The encoded protein is CASSVGENYGYTF.

This chain uses TRBV5-4 with TRBJ1-6; D is undetermined. The length of the CDR3 is 15 residues. V shed 2 bases and J shed 0 bases, with 6 bases lying between them. The germline gives CDR1 SGHNT, CDR2 YYREEE (reference sequence). In DNA, the CDR3 is TGTGCCAGCAGCTTCGGTAGCTCCTATAATTCACCCCTCCACTTT. Protein sequence: CASSFGSSYNSPLHF. Combining the CDR3 with reference TRBV5-4 and TRBJ1-6 gives the whole variable domain ETGVTQSPTHLIKTRGQQVTLRCSSQSGHNTVSWYQQALGQGPQFIFQYYREEENGRGNFPPRFSGLQFPNYSSELNVNALELDDSALYLCASSFGSSYNSPLHFGNGTRLTVT.

V and J are TRBV9 and TRBJ1-5; possible D gene TRBD1, 5 bases. The CDR3 length is 15 residues. V was pared by 0 bases and J by 4 bases, with 11 bases between. CDR1 and CDR2 from the germline V gene are SGDLS and YYNGEE. For the CDR3, the DNA is TGTGCCAGCAGCGTAGGGGACGGTGGGAATCAGCCCCAGCATTTT. This translates into CASSVGDGGNQPQHF.

V and J are TRBV6-5 and TRBJ2-6; D ambiguous. The germline CDR1 and CDR2 sequences are MNHEY and SVGAGI. CDR3 length equals 15 residues. Trimming pared 8 bases from V and 0 bases from J, leaving 11 bases between. In DNA form, the CDR3 reads TGTGCCAGCGGGCTTCAGAGCTCTGGGGCCAACGTCCTGACTTTC. Its protein is CASGLQSSGANVLTF.

The genes are TRBV7-2 and TRBJ1-1; D not certain. Trimming took 7 bases from V and 9 from J, leaving 24 bases between them. The germline gives CDR1 SGHTA, CDR2 FQGNSA. This CDR3 region has 15 residues. In nucleotides, the CDR3 is TGTGCCAGCACCACGCCGGCCCTGAAGGCTCGGCAAGCTTTCTTT. Amino acids: CASTTPALKARQAFF.

The CDR3 is CASSTSQGRLGEKLFF. The CDR3 region has the DNA TGTGCCAGTAGTACCTCACAGGGGAGGTTAGGTGAAAAACTGTTTTTT. The V gene is TRBV19, the J gene TRBJ1-4; 7 bases agree with TRBD1. The CDR3 is 16 residues long. The germline gives CDR1 LNHDA, CDR2 SQIVND (reference sequence). V lost 4 bases and J lost 7; bases outside the gene matches: 12.

The V and J genes are TRBV10-3 and TRBJ2-7; TRBD2 matches 11 bases. The germline gives CDR1 ENHRY, CDR2 SYGVKD. CDR3 length equals 17 residues. V lost 3 bases and J lost 4; bases outside the gene matches: 11. The CDR3 loop is CAISEGSLAGASYEQYF. DNA for the CDR3: TGTGCCATCAGTGAAGGGTCACTAGCGGGGGCCTCGTACGAGCAGTACTTC.

In DNA, the CDR3 is TGCAGCGTTGGGACCGGGGGCGAGCAGTACTTC. Protein product: CSVGTGGEQYF. The chain joins TRBV29-1 to TRBJ2-7, with D possibly matching TRBD2 (6 bases). Germline CDR1 and CDR2: SQVTM and ANQGSEA. The CDR3 covers 11 residues. The ends were cut back, 4 bases at V and 6 bases at J, with 10 bases in the middle.

This chain links TRBV11-2 with TRBJ2-3; D may be TRBD1 (5 bases). Germline V lookup: CDR1 SGHAT, CDR2 FQNNGV. The V end was cut by 5 bases, the J end by 4 bases, with 13 bases between. This CDR3 has 14 amino acids. CDR3 residues: CASSVGAPPDTQYF. The CDR3, as DNA: TGTGCCAGCAGCGTAGGGGCCCCGCCAGATACGCAGTATTTT.

J is TRBJ1-4 and V is TRBV7-9; 10 positions match TRBD1. The CDR3 sequence is 18 residues long. With V trimmed by 5 bases and J by 7 bases, 16 bases remained unmatched. CDR1 and CDR2 (germline): SEHNR, FQNEAQ (reference sequence). CDR3 sequence: CASSRDRGLEVGSEKLFF. CDR3 bases: TGTGCCAGCAGCCGCGACAGGGGGCTAGAAGTCGGGAGTGAAAAACTGTTTTTT.

The J gene is TRBJ1-1, the V gene TRBV10-2, with D possibly TRBD1 on 5 matching bases. This CDR3 is 13 amino acids long. Germline V lookup: CDR1 WSHSY, CDR2 SAAADI. V lost 7 bases and J lost 6, with 15 bases in between. Here the CDR3 DNA reads TGCGCCAGCACCTCAGGGAGGAGTGCTGAAGCTTTCTTT. This encodes CASTSGRSAEAFF.

This rearrangement joins TRBV30 to TRBJ2-5, with D tentatively TRBD2 (5 bases). This CDR3 spans 15 amino acids. Germline CDR1 is GTSNPN and CDR2 is SVGIG (reference sequence). V lost 1 base and J lost 1, with 13 bases in between. CDR3 loop: CAWSAVSASQETQYF. The CDR3 coding sequence is TGTGCCTGGAGTGCGGTTAGCGCGAGCCAAGAGACCCAGTACTTC.